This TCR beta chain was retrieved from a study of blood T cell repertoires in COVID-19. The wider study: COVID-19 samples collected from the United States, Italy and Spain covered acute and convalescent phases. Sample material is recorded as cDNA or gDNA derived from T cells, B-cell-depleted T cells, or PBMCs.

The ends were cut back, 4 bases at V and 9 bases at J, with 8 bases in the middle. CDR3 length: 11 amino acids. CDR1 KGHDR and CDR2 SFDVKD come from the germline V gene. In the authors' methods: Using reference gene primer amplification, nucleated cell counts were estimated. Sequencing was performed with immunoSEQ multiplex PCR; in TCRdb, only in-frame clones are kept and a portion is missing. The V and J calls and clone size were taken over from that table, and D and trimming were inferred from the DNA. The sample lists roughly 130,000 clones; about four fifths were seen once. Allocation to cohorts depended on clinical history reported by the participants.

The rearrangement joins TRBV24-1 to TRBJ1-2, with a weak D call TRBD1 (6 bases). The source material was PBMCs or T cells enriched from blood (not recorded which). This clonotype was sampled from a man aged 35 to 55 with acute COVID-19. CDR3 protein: CATSEDRRYTF. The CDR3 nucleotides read TGTGCCACCAGTGAGGACAGACGCTACACCTTC.